This T cell receptor beta chain derives from a study of cytomegalovirus exposure and HLA in healthy donors. In the case of this clone: Antigen specificity is unknown. This CDR3 is also generated by other DNA sequences in the sample.

Study-wide results and caveats: Association of a missense DCLRE1C variant with TCR beta V- and J-gene trimming was reported in a later analysis. The authors later found most CMV-associated TCR beta chains appeared HLA-restricted. Cytomegalovirus association was listed for under 200 TCR beta chains. Later examination showed HLA-associated TCR beta chains had greater clonal expansion than equally common others.

The J segment lost 2 bases and the V segment lost 0 bases, leaving 5 bases of the junction unmatched. The CDR3 is 17 residues long. Germline loops: CDR1 SGHRS, CDR2 YFSETQ. Both 60 Vbeta primers and 13 Jbeta primers went into the PCR. Clones were sequenced by immunoSEQ multiplex PCR, and TCRdb holds only the in-frame ones, with some missing. This table has some 150,000 clones, around 84% appearing once. The gene calls are TRBV5-1 and TRBJ2-1; 10 nucleotides agree with TRBD2. Sequenced material: PBMCs. The sequence came from a woman in her 40s in good health and CMV-seropositive. CDR3 in amino acids: CASSLVASGGPYNEQFF. Here the CDR3 DNA reads TGCGCCAGCAGCTTGGTAGCTAGCGGGGGCCCCTACAATGAGCAGTTCTTC.